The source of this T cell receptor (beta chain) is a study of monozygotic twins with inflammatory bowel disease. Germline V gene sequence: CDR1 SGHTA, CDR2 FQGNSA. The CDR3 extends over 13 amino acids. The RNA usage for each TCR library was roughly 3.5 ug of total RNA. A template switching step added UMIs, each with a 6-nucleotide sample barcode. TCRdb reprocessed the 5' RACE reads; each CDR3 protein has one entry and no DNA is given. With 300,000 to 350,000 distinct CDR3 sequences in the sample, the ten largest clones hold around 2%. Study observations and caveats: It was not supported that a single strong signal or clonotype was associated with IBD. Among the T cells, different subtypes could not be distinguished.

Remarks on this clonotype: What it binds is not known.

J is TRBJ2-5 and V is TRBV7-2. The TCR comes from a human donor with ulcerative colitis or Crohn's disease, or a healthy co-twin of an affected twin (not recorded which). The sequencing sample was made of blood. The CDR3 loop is CASSLGLTETQYF.